One and the same sample provided the 30 T cell receptor beta chains below, sequenced in a study of control samples from healthy donors and cancer patients. Using immunoSEQ multiplex PCR, the repertoire was profiled, and TCRdb retains in-frame clones only, with some absent. Of 130,000 or so clones listed, roughly 91% are singletons. The sample consisted of blood. These receptors all come from a man aged 35 to 55 in good health.

The chain couples TRBV21-1 to TRBJ2-7; the D call in the table, TRBD2, was not verified against the DNA. TRBV21-1 represents a pseudogene. The CDR3 runs to 17 residues. This CDR3 reads CASINHAWGVHSHEQYF. CDR3 in DNA: TGTGCCAGCATCAATCACGCATGGGGGGTCCATTCCCACGAGCAGTACTTC.

The chain joins TRBV2 to TRBJ2-7, with D perhaps being TRBD1 or TRBD2 (6 bases each). Trimming stripped 7 bases from V and 0 bases from J, with 16 bases between. The CDR3 is 15 residues long. Germline loops: CDR1 SNHLY, CDR2 FYNNEI. As DNA, the CDR3 is TGTGCCAGCATTCGGGAGAGGACAGACTCCTACGAGCAGTACTTC. This codes for CASIRERTDSYEQYF.

CDR3 sequence: CASSRGTGGPAGANVLTF. CDR3 nucleotides: TGCGCCAGCAGCAGAGGGACAGGGGGCCCCGCTGGGGCCAACGTCCTGACTTTC. The chain employs TRBV5-1 and TRBJ2-6, with TRBD1 matching over 12 bases. V lost 4 bases and J lost 2; bases outside the gene matches: 7. Germline V gene sequence: CDR1 SGHRS, CDR2 YFSETQ. The CDR3 covers 18 residues.

This sequence joins TRBV2 and TRBJ2-4; D is perhaps TRBD1 (5 bases). This CDR3 has 14 residues. Deletions cut 6 bases from V and 3 bases from J, with 12 bases between. Germline loops: CDR1 SNHLY, CDR2 FYNNEI. The DNA for the CDR3 is TGTGCCAGCAGCGGAGCAGGGCACAAAAACATTCAGTACTTC. Translation gives CASSGAGHKNIQYF.

V and J are TRBV6-2 or TRBV6-3 and TRBJ2-7; D gene uncertain. Germline values: CDR1 MNHEY, CDR2 SVGEGT. The CDR3 has 11 residues. Trimming stripped 3 bases from V and 3 bases from J, with 3 bases between. The CDR3 DNA reads as TGTGCCAGCAGTTATCGCTACGAGCAGTACTTC. Residues: CASSYRYEQYF.

This clone showed up just once. The rearrangement uses TRBV5-4 and TRBJ1-3; D remains ambiguous. The CDR3 spans 12 residues. Looked up from germline, CDR1 is SGHNT and CDR2 is YYREEE (reference sequence). V was clipped by 5 bases and J by 5 bases, with 8 bases between them. The CDR3 sequence: CASSINRNTIYF. The CDR3 DNA is TGTGCCAGCAGTATCAACCGAAACACCATATATTTT.

In regard to this clone: Other DNA sequences in this sample translate to the same CDR3. V usage is TRBV7-8 and J usage is TRBJ1-2; the D gene is possibly TRBD1 (6 bases). Trimming pared 4 bases from V and 4 bases from J, leaving 22 bases between. The germline CDR1 and CDR2 sequences are SGHVS and FQNEAQ. The CDR3 has 17 amino acids. In DNA, the CDR3 is TGTGCCAGCAGCTCCAATGAGAGGGGGTACATACCCTATGGCTACACCTTC. Encoded protein: CASSSNERGYIPYGYTF.

This rearrangement joins TRBV25-1 to TRBJ1-5; a weak D match, TRBD1 (6 bases). Germline loops: CDR1 MGHDK, CDR2 SYGVNS. The CDR3 totals 16 residues. V lost 4 bases to trimming and J lost 3 bases, with 16 bases between them. The CDR3 DNA reads TGTGCCAGCAGTGTAGGACAGCCTGGGGACAATCAGCCCCAGCATTTT. Its protein is CASSVGQPGDNQPQHF.

The chain links TRBV6-5 to TRBJ1-2; D not certain. This CDR3 has 10 residues. V lost 3 bases and J 8 bases, leaving 4 bases between the germline ends. Germline CDR1 reads MNHEY; CDR2 reads SVGAGI. CDR3 amino acids: CASSYRGYTF. DNA of the CDR3: TGTGCCAGCAGTTATCGGGGCTACACCTTC.

The CDR3 DNA reads TGTGCCAGCAGCTTGTACGGGGGTAGGTCCTACGAGCAGTACTTC. The encoded protein is CASSLYGGRSYEQYF. This chain links TRBV5-4 with TRBJ2-7; possibly TRBD2 for D (6 bases). Germline CDR1 reads SGHNT; CDR2 reads YYREEE (reference sequence). V shed 1 base and J shed 1 base, with 12 bases lying between them. This CDR3 is built from 15 residues. The variable domain in full, completed from reference TRBV5-4 and TRBJ2-7, reads ETGVTQSPTHLIKTRGQQVTLRCSSQSGHNTVSWYQQALGQGPQFIFQYYREEENGRGNFPPRFSGLQFPNYSSELNVNALELDDSALYLCASSLYGGRSYEQYFGPGTRLTVT.

In this sample, this clone turned up once. The chain recombines TRBV30 with TRBJ2-5; D might be TRBD2 (6 bases). The germline V gene encodes CDR1 GTSNPN and CDR2 SVGIG (reference sequence). The CDR3 has 15 residues. Trimming left V 0 bases short and J 2 bases short, with 13 bases between. The CDR3 protein is CAWSVLEGRQETQYF. CDR3 nucleotide sequence: TGTGCCTGGAGTGTACTGGAGGGTCGGCAAGAGACCCAGTACTTC.

This clone was detected many times. The gene calls are TRBV27 and TRBJ1-1; possibly TRBD1 for D (6 bases). The CDR3 covers 13 residues. V lost 0 bases, J lost 4 bases, and 6 bases lay in between. Germline lookup yields CDR1 MNHEY and CDR2 SMNVEV (reference sequence). The CDR3 here is CASSLSGGTEAFF. CDR3 sequence (DNA): TGTGCCAGCAGTTTATCAGGGGGCACTGAAGCTTTCTTT.

This clone has only one observation. The chain's CDR3 is CASSPFSGANVLTF. The CDR3 DNA follows: TGTGCCAGCTCACCCTTCTCTGGGGCCAACGTCCTGACTTTC. The chain carries TRBV18 and TRBJ2-6; D gene ambiguous. The CDR3 totals 14 residues. The V and J ends lost 3 bases and 0 bases respectively, with 3 bases between them. Germline V gene sequence: CDR1 KGHSH, CDR2 LQKENI.

To note about this clone: The same CDR3 also results from other DNA sequences found in this sample. The chain joins TRBV9 to TRBJ1-6; no firm D call. The V and J ends lost 1 base and 6 bases respectively, with 5 bases between them. Germline V gene sequence: CDR1 SGDLS, CDR2 YYNGEE. The CDR3 is 13 amino acids. The CDR3: CASSVTGNSPLHF. DNA of the CDR3: TGTGCCAGCAGCGTAACCGGTAATTCACCCCTCCACTTT. The complete variable domain, with remaining parts taken from reference TRBV9 and TRBJ1-6, reads DSGVTQTPKHLITATGQRVTLRCSPRSGDLSVYWYQQSLDQGLQFLIQYYNGEERAKGNILERFSAQQFPDLHSELNLSSLELGDSALYFCASSVTGNSPLHFGNGTRLTVT.

The chain combines TRBV13 with TRBJ2-5; D unclear. Per germline, CDR1 PRHDT and CDR2 FYEKMQ (reference sequence). Trimming stripped 2 bases from V and 3 bases from J, with 4 bases between. The CDR3 runs 12 residues. The CDR3 DNA reads TGTGCCAGCAGCTTAATTGAAGAGACCCAGTACTTC. Encoded protein: CASSLIEETQYF.

The rearrangement uses TRBV4-1 and TRBJ2-5; the D gene is possibly TRBD1 (6 bases). CDR1 and CDR2 from the germline V gene are MGHRA and YSYEKL. CDR3 length: 15 residues. Trimming shortened V by 4 bases and J by 1 base, and 13 bases separated the two germline ends. The CDR3 DNA follows: TGCGCCAGCAGCCCACTCGTGACAGGCCAAGAGACCCAGTACTTC. Its protein product is CASSPLVTGQETQYF.

The V call is TRBV5-6, the J call TRBJ1-1; 7 bases agree with TRBD1. J gave up 0 bases and V 5 bases, and 13 bases lay outside the gene matches. Germline V gene sequence: CDR1 SGHDT, CDR2 YYEEEE. There are 17 residues in the CDR3. In DNA form, the CDR3 reads TGTGCCAGCAGTTTCCGTAGACAGGGCGTACTGAACACTGAAGCTTTCTTT. Protein sequence: CASSFRRQGVLNTEAFF. The complete variable domain, with remaining parts taken from reference TRBV5-6 and TRBJ1-1, reads DAGVTQSPTHLIKTRGQQVTLRCSPKSGHDTVSWYQQALGQGPQFIFQYYEEEERQRGNFPDRFSGHQFPNYSSELNVNALLLGDSALYLCASSFRRQGVLNTEAFFGQGTRLTVV.

This chain uses TRBV7-2 with TRBJ2-5; no clear D gene. The length of the CDR3 is 12 residues. The ends were cut back, 3 bases at V and 5 bases at J, with 7 bases in the middle. Germline V gene lookup returns CDR1 SGHTA and CDR2 FQGNSA. The DNA for the CDR3 is TGTGCCAGCAGCTTTAGCAGGGAGACCCAGTACTTC. It is translated as CASSFSRETQYF.

The V and J genes are TRBV10-3 and TRBJ1-1; 7 bases map to TRBD1. The V and J ends lost 4 bases and 5 bases, in that order; junction bases with no gene match: 4. The CDR3 is 13 amino acids. Per germline, CDR1 ENHRY and CDR2 SYGVKD. CDR3 DNA: TGTGCCATCAGTGGTTTACAGGGGACTGAAGCTTTCTTT. The encoded protein is CAISGLQGTEAFF.

The chain couples TRBV30 to TRBJ1-4, with 9 positions matching TRBD1. CDR3 length: 12 amino acids. Trimming cost V 5 bases and J 8 bases; bases outside gene matches: 3. Germline CDR1 is GTSNPN and CDR2 is SVGIG (reference sequence). DNA for the CDR3: TGTGCCTGGGGGACAGGGTTCGAAAAACTGTTTTTT. It translates to CAWGTGFEKLFF.

The rearrangement links TRBV5-6 to TRBJ2-5; 8 bases match TRBD2. The V gene's germline CDR1 is SGHDT and CDR2 YYEEEE. The ends lost 2 bases at V and 2 bases at J; junction bases unmatched: 17. The CDR3 is 19 residues long. The CDR3 region is CASSLSFLSVAGSQETQYF. In DNA form, the CDR3 reads TGTGCCAGCAGCTTATCATTTCTGTCGGTAGCGGGGAGTCAAGAGACCCAGTACTTC.

This chain connects TRBV3-1 (or the pseudogene TRBV3-2) to TRBJ2-1; D not resolved. V was shortened by 3 bases and J by 0 bases, with 21 bases between the two germline ends. This CDR3 region has 19 residues. Germline-derived CDR1 and CDR2 are LGHDT and YNNKEL (reference sequence). DNA of the CDR3: TGTGCCAGCAGCCAGAACCGGGCTTATACTCTGAGCTCCTACAATGAGCAGTTCTTC. The encoded protein is CASSQNRAYTLSSYNEQFF.

This chain joins TRBV7-2 and TRBJ2-1, with TRBD2 matching over 11 bases. Germline trimming cut 4 bases from V and 3 bases from J; bases unmatched to any gene: 5. The CDR3 loop spans 16 amino acids. Germline V lookup: CDR1 SGHTA, CDR2 FQGNSA. The CDR3: CASSSVGTSGYNEQFF. DNA for the CDR3: TGTGCCAGCAGCTCAGTAGGGACTAGCGGCTACAATGAGCAGTTCTTC.

In DNA form, the CDR3 reads TGTGCTAGTGGTTTGGAGCCGCGGCTTGAAGCTTTCTTT. Its protein is CASGLEPRLEAFF. The J gene is TRBJ1-1, the V gene TRBV12-5; D not certain. The CDR3 is 13 residues long. The V gene's germline CDR1 is LGHNT and CDR2 FRNRAP. V was pared by 1 base and J by 7 bases, with 10 bases between.

CDR3 loop: CAWVTDNNSPLHF. The DNA of the CDR3 is TGTGCCTGGGTGACAGATAACAATTCACCCCTCCACTTT. V usage is TRBV30 and J usage is TRBJ1-6, with D perhaps TRBD1 (5 bases). The CDR3 contains 13 residues. V was trimmed by 5 bases and J by 7 bases, leaving 12 bases between them. CDR1 and CDR2 from the germline V gene are GTSNPN and SVGIG (reference sequence).

The chain recombines TRBV6-6 with TRBJ2-2; no clear D gene. V lost 2 bases and J 4 bases, leaving 11 bases between the germline ends. This CDR3 spans 15 amino acids. Germline values: CDR1 MNHNY, CDR2 SVGAGI (reference sequence). The chain's CDR3 is CASSYGRSFTGELFF. The CDR3 DNA reads TGTGCCAGCAGTTACGGGCGGTCTTTCACCGGGGAGCTGTTTTTT.

The chain joins TRBV24-1 to TRBJ2-2; a weak D match, TRBD2 (6 bases). V dropped 4 bases and J dropped 6 bases, with 8 bases sitting between them. The CDR3 has 13 residues. CDR1 is KGHDR, CDR2 SFDVKD, per germline. CDR3 bases: TGTGCCACCAGTGAATGGAGGGCCGGGGAGCTGTTTTTT. Translated: CATSEWRAGELFF.

The chain links TRBV19 to TRBJ1-3; TRBD1 matches at 7 bases. This CDR3 is built from 14 residues. Germline V gene data show CDR1 as LNHDA and CDR2 as SQIVND (reference sequence). The junction had 4 bases not matched to a gene; V was cut back by 7 bases and J by 1 base. The CDR3 is CASIPGGSGNTIYF. CDR3 nucleotides: TGTGCCAGTATCCCAGGGGGTTCTGGAAACACCATATATTTT.

The chain links TRBV5-1 to TRBJ1-4; perhaps TRBD1 as D (5 bases). This CDR3 comprises 18 residues. V was pared by 4 bases and J by 10 bases, with 29 bases between. Germline CDR1 reads SGHRS; CDR2 reads YFSETQ. CDR3 in amino acids: CASSPSRGLHKLRGKLFF. The CDR3 bases are TGCGCCAGCAGCCCATCCCGGGGCCTCCACAAACTCCGAGGAAAACTGTTTTTT.

V gene TRBV7-3 combines with J gene TRBJ1-1; no reliable D call. Trimming stripped 1 base from V and 1 base from J, with 7 bases between. CDR1 and CDR2 (germline): SGHTA, FQGTGA. The CDR3 covers 14 residues. The CDR3 is CASSLSSGNTEAFF. The CDR3 nucleotides are TGTGCCAGCAGCTTAAGCTCTGGGAACACTGAAGCTTTCTTT. The variable domain in full, with the rest retrieved from reference TRBV7-3 and TRBJ1-1, is GAGVSQTPSNKVTEKGKYVELRCDPISGHTALYWYRQSLGQGPEFLIYFQGTGAADDSGLPNDRFFAVRPEGSVSTLKIQRTERGDSAVYLCASSLSSGNTEAFFGQGTRLTVV.